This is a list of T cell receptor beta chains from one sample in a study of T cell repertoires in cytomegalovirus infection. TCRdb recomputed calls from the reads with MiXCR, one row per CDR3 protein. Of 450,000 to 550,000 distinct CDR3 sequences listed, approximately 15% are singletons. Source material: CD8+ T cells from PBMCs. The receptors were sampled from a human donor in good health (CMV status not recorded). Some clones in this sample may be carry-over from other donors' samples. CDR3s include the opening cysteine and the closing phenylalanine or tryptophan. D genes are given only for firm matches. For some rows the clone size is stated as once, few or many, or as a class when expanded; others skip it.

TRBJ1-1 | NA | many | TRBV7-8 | CASSWRGGDTEAFF | TGTGCCAGCAGCTGGAGGGGGGGGGACACTGAAGCTTTCTTT
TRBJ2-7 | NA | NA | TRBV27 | CTSSPRTDSLRAQYF | TGTACCAGCAGTCCGCGGACAGATTCCTTACGAGCGCAGTACTTC
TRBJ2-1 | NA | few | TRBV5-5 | CASSGGGEEQFF | TGTGCCAGCAGCGGAGGTGGGGAGGAGCAGTTCTTC
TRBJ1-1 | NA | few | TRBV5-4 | CASSLEIKGNTEAFF | TGTGCCAGCAGCTTGGAGATCAAGGGGAACACTGAAGCTTTCTTT
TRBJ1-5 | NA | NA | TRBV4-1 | CASSQESGRSQPQHF | TGCGCCAGCAGCCAAGAGTCAGGGCGAAGTCAGCCCCAGCATTTT
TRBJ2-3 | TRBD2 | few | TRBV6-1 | CASTEQLAGADTQYF | TGTGCCAGCACCGAGCAACTAGCGGGAGCAGATACGCAGTATTTT
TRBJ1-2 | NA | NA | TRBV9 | CASSSHQFREGDTF | TGTGCCAGCAGCTCCCATCAGTTCCGGGAGGGAGACACCTTC
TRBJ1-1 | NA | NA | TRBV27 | CASSSQRLDTNTEAFF | TGTGCCAGCAGTTCCCAACGATTGGACACGAACACTGAAGCTTTCTTT
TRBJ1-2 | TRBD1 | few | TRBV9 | CASSTPGGGGQGASGYTF | TGTGCCAGCAGCACCCCAGGCGGGGGGGGACAGGGGGCGAGTGGCTACACCTTC
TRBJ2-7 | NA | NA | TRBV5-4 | CASSSSTSKDEQYF | TGTGCCAGCAGCTCCTCTACTAGCAAGGACGAGCAGTACTTC
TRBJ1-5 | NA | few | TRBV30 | CAWRGSGGWNQPQHF | TGTGCCTGGAGGGGGTCCGGGGGGTGGAATCAGCCCCAGCATTTT
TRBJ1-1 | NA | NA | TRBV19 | CASSTTGGENTVAFF | TGTGCCAGTAGTACCACCGGGGGAGAGAACACTGTAGCTTTCTTT
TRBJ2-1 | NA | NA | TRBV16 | CASSQYSSYNEQFF | TGTGCCAGCAGCCAATACTCTTCCTACAATGAGCAGTTCTTC
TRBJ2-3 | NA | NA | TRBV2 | CASTDAGTDTQYF | TGTGCCAGCACCGACGCTGGCACAGATACGCAGTATTTT
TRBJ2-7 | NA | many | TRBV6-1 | CASSPGGPAPYEQYF | TGTGCCAGCAGCCCGGGGGGCCCAGCTCCCTACGAGCAGTACTTC
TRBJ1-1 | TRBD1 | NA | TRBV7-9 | CASWTGGDEGTEAFF | TGTGCCAGCTGGACAGGGGGTGATGAGGGCACTGAAGCTTTCTTT
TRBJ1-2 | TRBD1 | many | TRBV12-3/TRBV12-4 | CASSPGQVSYGYTF | TGTGCCAGCAGCCCCGGACAGGTTAGCTATGGCTACACCTTC
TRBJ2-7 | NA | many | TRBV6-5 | CASRPGLRNEQYF | TGTGCCAGCAGACCGGGACTTCGGAACGAGCAGTACTTC
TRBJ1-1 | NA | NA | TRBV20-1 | CSARGQGRYSAFF | TGCAGTGCTAGAGGGCAGGGACGGTACTCAGCTTTCTTT
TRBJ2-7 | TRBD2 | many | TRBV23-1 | CASSQRTSGRTLTVEQYF | TGCGCCAGCAGTCAAAGGACTAGCGGGAGGACTCTTACGGTCGAGCAGTACTTC
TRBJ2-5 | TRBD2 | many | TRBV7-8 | CASSQEGWAGDPLETQYF | TGTGCCAGCAGCCAAGAAGGGTGGGCGGGGGACCCTCTTGAGACCCAGTACTTC
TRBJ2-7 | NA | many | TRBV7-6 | CASSSGPRGEQYF | TGTGCCAGCAGCTCCGGGCCCCGTGGGGAGCAGTACTTC
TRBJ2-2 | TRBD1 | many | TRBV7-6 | CASSGAAGQGLAGELFF | TGTGCCAGCAGCGGCGCCGCGGGACAGGGGTTGGCCGGGGAGCTGTTTTTT
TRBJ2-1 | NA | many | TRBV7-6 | CASSLAKNEQFF | TGTGCCAGCAGCTTAGCGAAGAATGAGCAGTTCTTC
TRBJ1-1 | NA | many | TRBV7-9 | CASSFVSGVNTEAFF | TGTGCCAGCAGCTTTGTTTCCGGCGTGAACACTGAAGCTTTCTTT
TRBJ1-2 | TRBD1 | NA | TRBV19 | CASSAHRGRDYGYTF | TGTGCCAGTAGTGCCCACAGGGGGCGCGACTATGGCTACACCTTC
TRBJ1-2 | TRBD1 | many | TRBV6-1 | CASSGLRQGGDYGYTF | TGTGCCAGCAGTGGATTACGACAGGGTGGTGACTATGGCTACACCTTC
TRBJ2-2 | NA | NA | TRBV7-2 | CASSARTVWENGELFF | TGTGCCAGCAGCGCCAGGACCGTCTGGGAGAACGGGGAGCTGTTTTTT
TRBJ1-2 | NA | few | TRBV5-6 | CASSSGPVRGYTF | TGTGCCAGCAGCTCCGGACCGGTTCGGGGCTACACCTTC
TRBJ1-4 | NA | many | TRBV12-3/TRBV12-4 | CASSLDGSGKLFF | TGTGCCAGCAGTTTAGACGGATCGGGAAAACTGTTTTTT
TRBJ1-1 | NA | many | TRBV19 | CASSPLNRRGTEAFF | TGTGCCAGTAGTCCCCTGAATAGGAGGGGGACTGAAGCTTTCTTT
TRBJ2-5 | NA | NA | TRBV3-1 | CASSQDRGSQETQYF | TGTGCCAGCAGCCAAGATCGGGGGAGTCAAGAGACCCAGTACTTC
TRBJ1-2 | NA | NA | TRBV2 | CASSGERYGYTF | TGTGCCAGCAGCGGGGAGAGGTATGGCTACACCTTC
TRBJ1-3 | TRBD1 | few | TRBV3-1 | CASSQGGGWQGNTIYF | TGTGCCAGCAGCCAAGGAGGGGGCTGGCAAGGAAACACCATATATTTT
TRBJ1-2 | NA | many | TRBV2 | CACPEGKSGYTF | TGTGCCTGCCCAGAGGGCAAGAGTGGCTACACCTTC
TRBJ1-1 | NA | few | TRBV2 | CASGRKNTEAFF | TGTGCCAGCGGCCGGAAGAACACTGAAGCTTTCTTT
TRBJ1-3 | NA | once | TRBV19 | CTSSIFRAERNTIYF | TGTACCAGTAGTATTTTCAGGGCCGAAAGGAACACCATATATTTT
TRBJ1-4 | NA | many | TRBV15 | CATSRYGPATNEKLFF | TGTGCCACCAGCAGATACGGCCCGGCAACTAATGAAAAACTGTTTTTT
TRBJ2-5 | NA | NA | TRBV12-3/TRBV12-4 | CASMSREETQYF | TGTGCCAGCATGTCGCGGGAAGAGACCCAGTACTTC
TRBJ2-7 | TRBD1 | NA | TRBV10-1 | CASSEGRGLTSYEQYF | TGCGCCAGCAGTGAAGGTAGGGGGCTGACCTCCTACGAGCAGTACTTC
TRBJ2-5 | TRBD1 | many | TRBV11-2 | CASSTHPGQGPYHETQYF | TGTGCCAGCAGCACTCACCCGGGACAGGGACCGTACCACGAGACCCAGTACTTC
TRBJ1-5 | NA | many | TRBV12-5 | CASGLGLNQPQHF | TGTGCTAGTGGTTTGGGACTTAATCAGCCCCAGCATTTT
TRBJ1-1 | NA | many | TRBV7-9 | CASSLGAGMGTEAFF | TGTGCCAGCAGCCTGGGGGCAGGGATGGGCACTGAAGCTTTCTTT
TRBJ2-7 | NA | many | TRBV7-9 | CASSSLYSGEQYF | TGTGCCAGCAGCTCACTTTATTCGGGCGAGCAGTACTTC
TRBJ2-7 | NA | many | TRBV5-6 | CASSLSDNEQYF | TGTGCCAGCAGCTTGTCGGACAACGAGCAGTACTTC
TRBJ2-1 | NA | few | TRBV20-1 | CSAPPRAPSYNEQFF | TGCAGTGCTCCCCCGAGGGCACCCTCCTACAATGAGCAGTTCTTC
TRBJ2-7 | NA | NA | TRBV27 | CASTPNPISYEQYF | TGTGCCAGCACCCCGAACCCAATATCCTACGAGCAGTACTTC
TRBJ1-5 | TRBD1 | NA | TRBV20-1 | CSARIQGEGGNQPQHF | TGCAGTGCTAGAATCCAGGGGGAGGGGGGCAATCAGCCCCAGCATTTT
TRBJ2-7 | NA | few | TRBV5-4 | CASSPPGQNYEQYF | TGTGCCAGCAGCCCCCCGGGACAAAACTACGAGCAGTACTTC
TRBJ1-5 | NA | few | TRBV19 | CASSMGQGPQPQHF | TGTGCCAGTAGTATGGGGCAGGGGCCGCAGCCCCAGCATTTT
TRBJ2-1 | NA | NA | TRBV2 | CASSESPEQFF | TGTGCCAGCAGTGAATCCCCGGAGCAGTTCTTC
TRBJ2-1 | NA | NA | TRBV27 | CASGPWAGEQFF | TGTGCCAGCGGACCTTGGGCTGGTGAGCAGTTCTTC
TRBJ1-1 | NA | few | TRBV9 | CASSVGVGRITEAFF | TGTGCCAGCAGTGTCGGCGTAGGGAGGATCACTGAAGCTTTCTTT